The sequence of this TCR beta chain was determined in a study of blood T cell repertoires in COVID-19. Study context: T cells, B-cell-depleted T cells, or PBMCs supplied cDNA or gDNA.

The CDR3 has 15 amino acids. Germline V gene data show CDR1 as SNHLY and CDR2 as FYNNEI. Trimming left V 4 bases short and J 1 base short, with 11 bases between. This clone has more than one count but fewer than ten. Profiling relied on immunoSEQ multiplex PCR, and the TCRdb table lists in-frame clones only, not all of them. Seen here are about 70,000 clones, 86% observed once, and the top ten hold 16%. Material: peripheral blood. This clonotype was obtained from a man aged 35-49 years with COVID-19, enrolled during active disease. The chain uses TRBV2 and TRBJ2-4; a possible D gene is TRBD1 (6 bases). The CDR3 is CASSVGQGAKNIQYF. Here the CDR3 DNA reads TGTGCCAGCAGTGTCGGGCAGGGGGCCAAAAACATTCAGTACTTC.